This T cell receptor (beta chain) was documented in a study of shared T cell receptors in the human thymus. Assay: immunoSEQ multiplex PCR; the TCRdb copy retains only in-frame clones and omits some. The sample yields hundreds of thousands of clones, approximately 87% seen once. Germline CDR1 reads MNHEY; CDR2 reads SVGAGI. The CDR3 runs 15 residues. With 6 bases clipped from V and 4 bases from J, the junction kept 8 bases outside the gene matches. These data also featured in a second study, about human thymus T cells. That work contributes: During corrective heart surgery, resections were taken, and the thymus tissue came from them.

This TCR was sampled from a boy in the first two years of life with a congenital heart defect. Sequences were obtained from thymocytes. The V call is TRBV6-5, the J call TRBJ2-3; 9 bases agree with TRBD1. The chain's CDR3 is CASRSHRQGADTQYF. Here the CDR3 DNA reads TGTGCCAGCAGATCTCACCGACAGGGGGCAGATACGCAGTATTTT.